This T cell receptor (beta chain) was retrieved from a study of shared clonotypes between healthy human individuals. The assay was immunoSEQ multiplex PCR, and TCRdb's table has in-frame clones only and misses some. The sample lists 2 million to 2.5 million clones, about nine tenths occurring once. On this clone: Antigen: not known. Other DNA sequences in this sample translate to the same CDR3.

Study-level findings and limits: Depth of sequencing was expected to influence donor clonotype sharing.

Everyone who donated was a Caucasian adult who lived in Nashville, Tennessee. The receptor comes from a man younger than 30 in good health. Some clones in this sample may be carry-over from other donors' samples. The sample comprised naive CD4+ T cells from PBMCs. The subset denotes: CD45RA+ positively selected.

This CDR3 reads CASSPVAAYEQYF. DNA of the CDR3: TGTGCCAGCTCACCGGTTGCCGCCTACGAGCAGTACTTC. This chain connects TRBV18 to TRBJ2-7; D gene unclear. The V and J ends lost 3 bases and 2 bases respectively, with 8 bases between them. CDR1 is KGHSH, CDR2 LQKENI, per germline. This CDR3 contains 13 residues.